These 8 T cell receptor beta chains were all obtained from the same sample, sequenced in a study of cytotoxic CD8 clonotypes in ibrutinib-treated CLL. TCRdb's copy holds only in-frame clones and misses some; the assay was immunoSEQ multiplex PCR. The sample lists 250,000 to 350,000 clones; less than 85% were seen once. Sample: PBMCs, taken at disease progression, from a patient treated with ibrutinib. The origin of the receptors is a human donor with chronic lymphocytic leukemia.

This clone was seen a handful of times. The chain is built from TRBV7-2 and TRBJ2-7; TRBD2 agrees at 7 bases. V gave up 1 base and J gave up 2 bases; unmatched junction bases: 5. Germline V gene lookup returns CDR1 SGHTA and CDR2 FQGNSA. The CDR3 has 15 amino acids. This chain's CDR3 is CASSLVSAGAYEQYF. The CDR3 nucleotides are TGTGCCAGCAGCTTAGTGTCTGCGGGAGCCTACGAGCAGTACTTC. Using reference TRBV7-2 and TRBJ2-7 for the parts outside the CDR3, the full variable domain is GAGVSQSPSNKVTEKGKDVELRCDPISGHTALYWYRQSLGQGLEFLIYFQGNSAPDKSGLPSDRFSAERTGGSVSTLTIQRTQQEDSAVYLCASSLVSAGAYEQYFGPGTRLTVT.

This clone was detected only a few times. V and J are TRBV5-4 and TRBJ1-5, with a tentative D call TRBD1 (5 bases). Germline-derived CDR1 and CDR2 are SGHNT and YYREEE (reference sequence). The CDR3 contains 14 residues. V was pared by 5 bases and J by 7 bases, with 16 bases between. CDR3 in DNA: TGTGCCAGCAGTCGGGGACCGGGGGGACAGCCCCAGCATTTT. This encodes CASSRGPGGQPQHF.

The chain employs TRBV18 and TRBJ1-2; 9 bases are shared with TRBD1. V lost 4 bases, J lost 4 bases, and 4 bases stayed unmatched. The CDR3 is made up of 14 amino acids. The germline V gene encodes CDR1 KGHSH and CDR2 LQKENI. The CDR3 DNA sequence: TGTGCCAGCTCACATGGGACAGGGAGCTATGGCTACACCTTC. The encoded protein is CASSHGTGSYGYTF.

The chain is built from TRBV4-3 and TRBJ2-1; TRBD2 agrees at 10 bases. Trimming at V came to 0 bases and at J to 2 bases, leaving 4 bases not matched to a gene. Germline-derived CDR1 and CDR2 are LGHNA and YSLEER. The CDR3 extends over 17 amino acids. CDR3: CASSQDAGLAAYNEQFF. The CDR3 bases are TGCGCCAGCAGCCAAGATGCCGGACTAGCGGCCTACAATGAGCAGTTCTTC.

The chain joins TRBV9 to TRBJ2-3, with 9 bases identical to TRBD2. CDR3 size: 16 residues. The V and J ends lost 1 base and 0 bases, in that order; junction bases with no gene match: 3. Germline V gene lookup returns CDR1 SGDLS and CDR2 YYNGEE. The CDR3 DNA reads TGTGCCAGCAGCGTAAGGACTAGCGCGAGCACAGATACGCAGTATTTT. It is translated as CASSVRTSASTDTQYF.

This chain uses TRBV5-1 with TRBJ1-2; 8 positions match TRBD1. V shed 0 bases, J shed 7 bases, and the junction held 11 bases outside the gene matches. Germline CDR1 SGHRS, CDR2 YFSETQ. The CDR3 runs 16 residues. For the CDR3, the DNA is TGCGCCAGCAGCTTGGATTGGACAGGGAGACAAGGTGGCTACACCTTC. This translates into CASSLDWTGRQGGYTF. The full variable domain, completed using reference TRBV5-1 and TRBJ1-2, is KAGVTQTPRYLIKTRGQQVTLSCSPISGHRSVSWYQQTPGQGLQFLFEYFSETQRNKGNFPGRFSGRQFSNSRSEMNVSTLELGDSALYLCASSLDWTGRQGGYTFGSGTRLTVV.

The CDR3 region has the DNA TGTGCCAGCAGCGTAGGGAAGGGCGGGAGGGTCTCCTACAATGAGCAGTTCTTC. Protein product: CASSVGKGGRVSYNEQFF. V gene TRBV9 combines with J gene TRBJ2-1; 9 positions match TRBD2. Germline V gives CDR1 SGDLS, CDR2 YYNGEE. V dropped 0 bases and J dropped 0; count of bases not matched to a gene: 7. The CDR3 has 18 residues.

In the case of this clone: This is likely a read error, given that the CDR3 carries no conserved phenylalanine or tryptophan at its end. No DNA is shown, since the ends of the CDR3 on it are uncertain; the CDR3 is the one TCRdb lists. The rearrangement uses TRBV29-1 and TRBJ1-2. A total of 11 residues make up the CDR3, ends included. The germline V gene encodes CDR1 SQVTM and CDR2 ANQGSEA. The CDR3 loop reads CSVHGAGKMVV.